The T cell receptor beta chain described here comes from a study of blood T cell repertoires in COVID-19. In the source study's methods: Researchers report that nucleated cell counts were estimated from reference gene primer amplification. Sequencing used immunoSEQ multiplex PCR; TCRdb keeps in-frame clones, though not all of them. V and J calls and clone size are copied from that table; D and trimming were computed from the DNA. The data contain about 350,000 clones, approximately 89% of them singletons. V was pared by 3 bases and J by 8 bases, with 6 bases of the junction left unmatched. This CDR3 contains 15 residues. Germline V lookup: CDR1 SEHNR, CDR2 FQNEAQ (reference sequence).

The rearrangement uses TRBV7-9 and TRBJ1-4; the match to TRBD1 covers 10 bases. Material: peripheral blood. This receptor was taken from a woman aged 60-75 years with COVID-19, enrolled during active disease. The CDR3 is CASSLGGQGQEKLFF. The CDR3 DNA sequence: TGTGCCAGCAGCTTGGGGGGACAGGGGCAGGAAAAACTGTTTTTT. Full variable domain (missing parts from reference TRBV7-9 and TRBJ1-4): DTGVSQNPRHKITKRGQNVTFRCDPISEHNRLYWYRQTLGQGPEFLTYFQNEAQLEKSRLLSDRFSAERPKGSFSTLEIQRTEQGDSAMYLCASSLGGQGQEKLFFGSGTQLSVL.